These 24 T cell receptor beta chains were all obtained from the same sample, sequenced in a study of shared clonotypes between healthy human individuals. Libraries were prepared by immunoSEQ multiplex PCR; TCRdb keeps only in-frame clonotypes and omits some of them. The repertoire holds fewer than 1.8 million clones, less than 99% seen once, with approximately 0.38% in the top ten. The sample taken for sequencing was naive CD4+ T cells sorted from blood. Subset here: CD45RA+ positively selected. The receptor set was obtained from a man aged 25-45 years in good health.

The gene calls are TRBV5-1 and TRBJ1-1, with D uncertain. V was trimmed by 4 bases and J by 5 bases, leaving 12 bases between them. This CDR3 has 13 residues. Germline loops: CDR1 SGHRS, CDR2 YFSETQ. The CDR3 DNA is TGCGCCAGCAGCCCTTTGACAAAGACTGAAGCTTTCTTT. Translation: CASSPLTKTEAFF.

This chain connects TRBV18 to TRBJ2-2, with unresolved D. Trimming stripped 4 bases from V and 0 bases from J, with 18 bases between. The CDR3 totals 18 residues. Germline V gene sequence: CDR1 KGHSH, CDR2 LQKENI. The CDR3 sequence is CASSLLTTRSPNTGELFF. The CDR3 DNA is TGTGCCAGCTCACTTCTGACAACACGCTCACCGAACACCGGGGAGCTGTTTTTT.

CDR3 DNA: TGTGCCAGCAGAAAAGCTACAGATACGCAGTATTTT. The encoded protein is CASRKATDTQYF. The chain joins TRBV2 to TRBJ2-3; D gene unclear. Trimming left V 6 bases short and J 3 bases short, with 7 bases between. CDR3 length equals 12 residues. Germline V gives CDR1 SNHLY, CDR2 FYNNEI.

This chain uses TRBV5-1 with TRBJ2-2; 8 bases map to TRBD2. J gave up 6 bases and V 0 bases, and 7 bases lay outside the gene matches. The CDR3 is 16 residues long. Germline V gene sequence: CDR1 SGHRS, CDR2 YFSETQ. CDR3 amino acids: CASSLEVSGTSGELFF. CDR3 sequence (DNA): TGCGCCAGCAGCTTGGAGGTTAGCGGGACCTCCGGGGAGCTGTTTTTT.

This clone was picked up one time. This chain links TRBV28 with TRBJ2-7; D ambiguous. V was clipped by 4 bases and J by 3 bases, with 10 bases between them. This CDR3 comprises 13 residues. CDR1 and CDR2 (germline): MDHEN, SYDVKM. The CDR3 DNA reads as TGTGCCAGCAGTTCCGGACCATTCTACGAGCAGTACTTC. It specifies CASSSGPFYEQYF.

The chain recombines TRBV29-1 with TRBJ2-1; TRBD2 matches at 9 bases. This CDR3 is 14 amino acids long. Unmatched junction bases numbered 7, after V lost 4 bases and J lost 6 bases. Germline CDR1 SQVTM, CDR2 ANQGSEA. In DNA form, the CDR3 reads TGCAGCGTTGTCCATTCAGCGGGAGGCAATGAGCAGTTCTTC. This translates into CSVVHSAGGNEQFF.

V usage is TRBV19 and J usage is TRBJ1-5; D unresolved. V lost 5 bases to trimming and J lost 7 bases, with 12 bases between them. The CDR3 spans 13 residues. The V gene's germline CDR1 is LNHDA and CDR2 SQIVND (reference sequence). The CDR3 protein is CASSPAEVQPQHF. For the CDR3, the DNA is TGTGCCAGTAGTCCGGCGGAGGTCCAGCCCCAGCATTTT. Full variable domain (missing parts from reference TRBV19 and TRBJ1-5): DGGITQSPKYLFRKEGQNVTLSCEQNLNHDAMYWYRQDPGQGLRLIYYSQIVNDFQKGDIAEGYSVSREKKESFPLTVTSAQKNPTAFYLCASSPAEVQPQHFGDGTRLSIL.

V gene TRBV11-2 combines with J gene TRBJ2-3, with 7 positions matching TRBD2. The CDR3 loop spans 17 amino acids. Germline V CDR1 and CDR2: SGHAT, FQNNGV. After removal of 4 bases from V and 2 bases from J, the junction contained 12 bases not matched to a gene. The CDR3 sequence: CASSSKTLAALTDTQYF. Written as DNA, the CDR3 is TGTGCCAGCAGCTCCAAAACGCTAGCGGCCCTCACAGATACGCAGTATTTT.

The V call is TRBV6-5, the J call TRBJ2-5; D not certain. The CDR3 consists of 13 residues. Germline V gene data show CDR1 as MNHEY and CDR2 as SVGAGI. V shed 4 bases and J shed 5 bases, with 11 bases lying between them. The CDR3, as DNA: TGTGCCAGCAGTTCGGCTCGGTCCGAGACCCAGTACTTC. Encoded protein: CASSSARSETQYF.

The table lists this clone with a count of one. Different DNA sequences within this sample yield the same CDR3. The chain employs TRBV15 and TRBJ2-3; a weak D match, TRBD2 (6 bases). The V gene lost 1 base and the J gene lost 0 bases, with 11 bases spanning the gap. Germline CDR1 LNHNV, CDR2 YYDKDF (reference sequence). This CDR3 comprises 16 residues. The CDR3 DNA reads TGTGCCACCAGCAGAGGTTTAGCGGACAGCACAGATACGCAGTATTTT. It codes for CATSRGLADSTDTQYF.

CDR3 sequence (DNA): TGTGCCAGCAGCTTGTCGGTTCTAGCGGGAGTTGCCAATGAGCAGTTCTTC. Amino acid sequence: CASSLSVLAGVANEQFF. The chain combines TRBV5-5 with TRBJ2-1; TRBD2 aligns across 10 bases. The CDR3 runs 17 residues. CDR1 SGHKS and CDR2 YYEKEE come from the germline V gene (reference sequence). The ends lost 1 base at V and 6 bases at J; junction bases unmatched: 10.

The rearrangement joins TRBV6-5 to TRBJ1-1; 9 bases line up with TRBD1. V shed 7 bases, J shed 7 bases, and the junction held 10 bases outside the gene matches. The CDR3 contains 14 residues. Germline V gene data show CDR1 as MNHEY and CDR2 as SVGAGI. CDR3 loop: CASIPTGGFFEAFF. CDR3 DNA: TGTGCCAGCATCCCGACAGGGGGTTTCTTTGAAGCTTTCTTT.

The chain employs TRBV7-6 and TRBJ2-2; D gene unclear. V was cut by 5 bases and J by 9 bases, with 7 bases left in between. Germline values: CDR1 SGHVS, CDR2 FNYEAQ. This CDR3 has 11 amino acids. In DNA, the CDR3 is TGTGCCAGCAGCGAACGGAGGGAGCTGTTTTTT. Translation: CASSERRELFF.

Notes on this clone: The same CDR3 is also encoded by other DNA sequences in this sample. The V and J genes are TRBV7-9 and TRBJ2-3; D is unresolved. CDR1 SEHNR and CDR2 FQNEAQ come from the germline V gene (reference sequence). V dropped 6 bases and J dropped 3 bases, with 7 bases sitting between them. The CDR3 spans 12 residues. The DNA of the CDR3 is TGTGCCAGCAGTCTTCCGACAGATACGCAGTATTTT. Its protein is CASSLPTDTQYF.

This clone has just one count. The chain combines TRBV5-6 with TRBJ2-3, with 13 bases fitting TRBD2. The CDR3 runs 16 residues. V dropped 2 bases and J dropped 4; count of bases not matched to a gene: 4. CDR1 and CDR2 from the germline V gene are SGHDT and YYEEEE. The DNA of the CDR3 is TGTGCCAGCAGCTTCCGAACTAGCGGGAGGGCAGATACGCAGTATTTT. Amino acid sequence: CASSFRTSGRADTQYF.

The chain recombines TRBV6-1 with TRBJ1-2; TRBD1 aligns across 7 bases. The CDR3 is 16 amino acids. Trimming took 4 bases from V and 4 from J; bases not matched to a gene: 12. Germline assignment: CDR1 MNHNS and CDR2 SASEGT. The chain's CDR3 is CASSAISGTVVYGYTF. DNA of the CDR3: TGTGCCAGCAGTGCGATCTCCGGGACAGTCGTCTATGGCTACACCTTC.

V usage is TRBV29-1 and J usage is TRBJ1-1, with D tentatively TRBD1 (6 bases). Germline assignment: CDR1 SQVTM and CDR2 ANQGSEA. The CDR3 totals 13 residues. The germline V and J ends were trimmed by 6 bases and 1 base, with 12 bases remaining between them. The CDR3 reads CSVRGGPNTEAFF. DNA of the CDR3: TGCAGCGTCCGTGGGGGGCCGAACACTGAAGCTTTCTTT.

This rearrangement joins TRBV11-2 to TRBJ2-7; 7 bases fit TRBD1. CDR3 length equals 16 residues. Trimming removed 5 bases from V and 5 bases from J; junction bases left unmatched: 15. CDR1 and CDR2 from the germline V gene are SGHAT and FQNNGV. The CDR3 DNA sequence: TGTGCCAGCAGCCTAAGTGCCGCAAACAGGGGACACGAGCAGTACTTC. Amino acid sequence: CASSLSAANRGHEQYF.

The J gene is TRBJ2-7, the V gene TRBV27, with a weak D call TRBD2 (6 bases). Germline V CDR1 and CDR2: MNHEY, SMNVEV (reference sequence). V gave up 3 bases and J gave up 4 bases, with 19 bases separating them. CDR3 size: 16 residues. The CDR3 is CASSFGDPAGWYEQYF. The DNA for the CDR3 is TGTGCCAGCAGTTTTGGGGACCCAGCGGGCTGGTACGAGCAGTACTTC.

The V and J genes are TRBV5-6 and TRBJ1-5; no firm D call. Trimming removed 0 bases from V and 4 bases from J, with 11 bases in between. The CDR3 contains 15 residues. Germline loops: CDR1 SGHDT, CDR2 YYEEEE. The CDR3 here is CASSLGGRGNQPQHF. The CDR3 nucleotides are TGTGCCAGCAGCTTGGGAGGGCGCGGTAATCAGCCCCAGCATTTT.

This clone has a single count. CDR3 sequence: CSVGLVEGTDTQYF. CDR3 coding DNA: TGCAGCGTGGGATTAGTGGAGGGAACAGATACGCAGTATTTT. The rearrangement joins TRBV29-1 to TRBJ2-3, with a tentative D call TRBD2 (6 bases). Looked up from germline, CDR1 is SQVTM and CDR2 is ANQGSEA. The CDR3 has 14 residues. Trimming removed 6 bases from V and 3 bases from J, with 16 bases in between.

This rearrangement joins TRBV4-1 to TRBJ2-6, with 7 bases matching TRBD2. Trimming removed 2 bases from V and 1 base from J; junction bases left unmatched: 5. Germline assignment: CDR1 MGHRA and CDR2 YSYEKL. The CDR3 has 17 residues. CDR3 loop: CASSQLAELSGANVLTF. The CDR3, as DNA: TGCGCCAGCAGCCAACTAGCGGAGCTATCTGGGGCCAACGTCCTGACTTTC.

The chain joins TRBV19 to TRBJ1-4; 8 positions agree with TRBD1. The CDR3 is 13 amino acids. From germline, CDR1 is LNHDA and CDR2 SQIVND (reference sequence). The V segment lost 7 bases and the J segment 8 bases; nucleotides outside the gene matches: 6. The CDR3, as DNA: TGTGCCAGTACCCTCAGGACAGGGGAAAAACTGTTTTTT. This sequence encodes CASTLRTGEKLFF.

The chain links TRBV28 to TRBJ2-3; a possible D gene is TRBD1 (5 bases). Germline V gene lookup returns CDR1 MDHEN and CDR2 SYDVKM. This CDR3 is 12 amino acids long. V dropped 3 bases and J dropped 7 bases, with 8 bases sitting between them. The DNA for the CDR3 is TGTGCCAGCAGTTTCAGGGCAAATACGCAGTATTTT. It translates to CASSFRANTQYF.